These 28 T cell receptor beta chains originate from one sample sequenced in a study of shared clonotypes between healthy human individuals. This table comes from immunoSEQ multiplex PCR, and its TCRdb copy is limited to in-frame clones, with some not included. The sample has roughly 1,500,000 clones; 95% to 99% are singletons. Specimen: naive CD4+ T cells sorted from blood. Subset described: CD45RA+ positively selected. The origin of the receptors is a young man in good health.

This clone was seen only a few times. This chain uses TRBV30 with TRBJ2-7; 7 nucleotides agree with TRBD2. The CDR3 is 13 amino acids. V was pared by 5 bases and J by 4 bases, with 8 bases of the junction left unmatched. CDR1 and CDR2 (germline): GTSNPN, SVGIG (reference sequence). CDR3 bases: TGTGCCTGGGGCGGGCTAGCGGATTACGAGCAGTACTTC. As protein: CAWGGLADYEQYF.

The chain joins TRBV5-1 to TRBJ2-5; maybe TRBD1 (6 bases). The CDR3 spans 13 residues. Germline-derived CDR1 and CDR2 are SGHRS and YFSETQ. Deletions cut 4 bases from V and 3 bases from J, with 10 bases between. CDR3 sequence: CASSQGWEETQYF. The DNA of the CDR3 is TGCGCCAGCAGCCAGGGGTGGGAAGAGACCCAGTACTTC.

The chain joins TRBV29-1 to TRBJ2-1; 8 bases agree with TRBD2. Germline loops: CDR1 SQVTM, CDR2 ANQGSEA. The CDR3 extends over 14 amino acids. The V segment lost 6 bases and the J segment 4 bases; nucleotides outside the gene matches: 8. The CDR3 here is CSVAGTREYNEQFF. The CDR3 nucleotides read TGCAGCGTCGCCGGGACTAGGGAGTACAATGAGCAGTTCTTC.

This rearrangement joins TRBV7-2 to TRBJ2-1, with D hard to call. Trimming took 6 bases from V and 0 from J, leaving 9 bases between them. CDR3 size: 14 residues. Germline V CDR1 and CDR2: SGHTA, FQGNSA. This chain's CDR3 is CASRGISSYNEQFF. Here the CDR3 DNA reads TGTGCCAGCAGGGGTATAAGCTCCTACAATGAGCAGTTCTTC.

V gene TRBV10-2 combines with J gene TRBJ2-1, with 8 bases matching TRBD2. CDR1 and CDR2 from the germline V gene are WSHSY and SAAADI. Trimming removed 7 bases from V and 2 bases from J; junction bases left unmatched: 4. The CDR3 sequence is 14 residues long. As DNA, the CDR3 is TGCGCCAGCACCTTAGCGGGAACCTACAATGAGCAGTTCTTC. This encodes CASTLAGTYNEQFF.

The chain recombines TRBV30 with TRBJ1-1, with 11 bases that match TRBD1. Germline V gives CDR1 GTSNPN, CDR2 SVGIG (reference sequence). CDR3 size: 21 residues. J gave up 2 bases and V 2 bases, and 22 bases lay outside the gene matches. The CDR3 coding sequence is TGTGCCTGGAGTACTATAGGGACAGGGGGGCGAGTATCCCTAGCTAACACTGAAGCTTTCTTT. Protein: CAWSTIGTGGRVSLANTEAFF.

CDR3 in amino acids: CASIGPGLAQETQYF. The CDR3 DNA reads TGTGCCAGTATTGGACCCGGACTAGCACAGGAGACCCAGTACTTC. The chain employs TRBV19 and TRBJ2-5; 8 nucleotides agree with TRBD2. The germline V gene has CDR1 LNHDA and CDR2 SQIVND (reference sequence). Losses at the gene ends were 7 bases for V and 5 bases for J; bases not matched to a gene: 12. The CDR3 length is 15 residues.

The V gene is TRBV18, the J gene TRBJ1-1; TRBD1 is a possible D gene (5 bases). The V gene lost 0 bases and the J gene lost 7 bases, with 15 bases spanning the gap. The CDR3 runs to 15 residues. Per germline, CDR1 KGHSH and CDR2 LQKENI. Written as DNA, the CDR3 is TGTGCCAGCTCACCACCGAGCGCGGCGAGGGGTGAAGCTTTCTTT. This sequence encodes CASSPPSAARGEAFF.

The chain employs TRBV9 and TRBJ2-3, with 10 bases identical to TRBD2. The CDR3 is 17 residues long. The V and J ends lost 0 bases and 6 bases, in that order; junction bases with no gene match: 10. In germline, CDR1 is SGDLS, CDR2 YYNGEE. Here the CDR3 DNA reads TGTGCCAGCAGCGTAGAGTCTAGCGGGAGAAAGTCTGATACGCAGTATTTT. It is translated as CASSVESSGRKSDTQYF.

This clone showed up just once. This rearrangement joins TRBV6-6 to TRBJ2-2; a weak D match, TRBD1 (6 bases). The V gene's germline CDR1 is MNHNY and CDR2 SVGAGI (reference sequence). The CDR3 length is 14 residues. V was cut by 6 bases and J by 5 bases, with 13 bases left in between. CDR3 in DNA: TGTGCCAGCAGCACCCTCAGGGGAACCGGGGAGCTGTTTTTT. Translating it yields CASSTLRGTGELFF.

The chain employs TRBV14 and TRBJ1-2, with D hard to call. The CDR3 has 13 residues. CDR1 is SGHDN, CDR2 FVKESK, per germline. V was pared by 6 bases and J by 4 bases, with 12 bases between. The chain's CDR3 is CASSPEEGYGYTF. CDR3 bases: TGTGCCAGCAGTCCCGAGGAGGGCTATGGCTACACCTTC.

This chain uses TRBV14 with TRBJ2-6; no clear D. The length of the CDR3 is 16 residues. With 0 bases removed from V and 0 bases from J, the gap between germline ends came to 6 bases. Germline V gene sequence: CDR1 SGHDN, CDR2 FVKESK. CDR3 DNA sequence: TGTGCCAGCAGCCAAGATCTACTCTCTGGGGCCAACGTCCTGACTTTC. This gives the protein CASSQDLLSGANVLTF.

The CDR3 sequence is CASSPIDRSSYEQYF. Here the CDR3 DNA reads TGTGCCAGCAGTCCGATTGACAGGAGCTCCTACGAGCAGTACTTC. The chain has TRBV28 and TRBJ2-7; D is possibly TRBD1 (6 bases). V lost 5 bases to trimming and J lost 0 bases, with 14 bases between them. Germline V gene sequence: CDR1 MDHEN, CDR2 SYDVKM. The CDR3 sequence is 15 residues long.

The chain combines TRBV4-3 with TRBJ1-4, with D possibly matching TRBD1 (6 bases). This CDR3 is built from 15 residues. From germline, CDR1 is LGHNA and CDR2 YSLEER. The V end lost 7 bases, the J end lost 7 bases, and 19 bases lay between the germline ends. The CDR3 DNA sequence: TGCGCCAGCACGAGGGGGACTAACAAGGGTGAAAAACTGTTTTTT. Translated: CASTRGTNKGEKLFF.

V usage is TRBV5-6 and J usage is TRBJ2-3; 11 nucleotides line up with TRBD2. V dropped 5 bases and J dropped 1; count of bases not matched to a gene: 3. The CDR3 spans 15 residues. The germline V gene has CDR1 SGHDT and CDR2 YYEEEE. The CDR3 reads CASRLLAGGTDTQYF. In DNA, the CDR3 is TGTGCCAGCAGACTACTAGCGGGGGGCACAGATACGCAGTATTTT. The entire variable domain, with the rest obtained from reference TRBV5-6 and TRBJ2-3, is as follows: DAGVTQSPTHLIKTRGQQVTLRCSPKSGHDTVSWYQQALGQGPQFIFQYYEEEERQRGNFPDRFSGHQFPNYSSELNVNALLLGDSALYLCASRLLAGGTDTQYFGPGTRLTVL.

The CDR3 sequence is CASSEAQGVGEKLFF. In DNA, the CDR3 is TGTGCCAGCAGTGAAGCCCAGGGTGTTGGAGAAAAACTGTTTTTT. The rearrangement links TRBV2 to TRBJ1-4; possibly TRBD1 for D (5 bases). This CDR3 has 15 residues. Trimming stripped 0 bases from V and 8 bases from J, with 13 bases between. Germline V gives CDR1 SNHLY, CDR2 FYNNEI.

V is TRBV27 and J is TRBJ2-7, with TRBD2 identical over 8 bases. Unmatched junction bases numbered 1, after V lost 3 bases and J lost 6 bases. Germline V gene sequence: CDR1 MNHEY, CDR2 SMNVEV (reference sequence). The CDR3 loop spans 12 amino acids. In DNA, the CDR3 is TGTGCCAGCAGTTTCGCGGGAGGCGAGCAGTACTTC. It yields the protein CASSFAGGEQYF.

This CDR3 reads CASSRRIGGDTGELFF. The CDR3, as DNA: TGTGCCAGCAGCCGGCGTATCGGGGGAGACACCGGGGAGCTGTTTTTT. This chain links TRBV7-6 with TRBJ2-2; TRBD2 might be the D (6 bases). With 5 bases removed from V and 3 bases from J, the gap between germline ends came to 16 bases. Germline V gives CDR1 SGHVS, CDR2 FNYEAQ. The CDR3 runs 16 residues.

The chain uses TRBV7-3 and TRBJ2-5, with 7 bases matching TRBD2. CDR3 size: 15 residues. Germline V gene sequence: CDR1 SGHTA, CDR2 FQGTGA. V trimming: 1 base; J trimming: 2 bases; junction bases outside the gene matches: 4. The CDR3 DNA is TGTGCCAGCAGCTTAAACGGGAGGACACAAGAGACCCAGTACTTC. As protein: CASSLNGRTQETQYF.

The chain uses TRBV7-9 and TRBJ2-7, with 14 bases matching TRBD2. CDR3 size: 14 residues. Trimming took 5 bases from V and 7 from J; bases not matched to a gene: 4. Per germline, CDR1 SEHNR and CDR2 FQNEAQ (reference sequence). CDR3 DNA sequence: TGTGCCAGCAGCGAACGACTAGCGGGAGGGGAGCAGTACTTC. Its protein product is CASSERLAGGEQYF.

The chain carries TRBV19 and TRBJ2-6, with D unresolved. Germline V lookup: CDR1 LNHDA, CDR2 SQIVND (reference sequence). CDR3 size: 17 residues. V lost 7 bases and J 0 bases, leaving 16 bases between the germline ends. CDR3: CASKLTATLSGANVLTF. CDR3 coding DNA: TGTGCCAGTAAACTCACAGCGACCCTCTCTGGGGCCAACGTCCTGACTTTC.

V is TRBV2 and J is TRBJ2-1; TRBD2 matches 7 bases. The CDR3 loop spans 15 amino acids. Trimming removed 4 bases from V and 7 bases from J; junction bases left unmatched: 10. Germline V lookup: CDR1 SNHLY, CDR2 FYNNEI. CDR3 in DNA: TGTGCCAGCAGTGGGGGTGGGAGGGCCGAAAATGAGCAGTTCTTC. Encoded protein: CASSGGGRAENEQFF.

This chain connects TRBV5-1 to TRBJ2-7; unclear D gene. V was cut by 5 bases and J by 5 bases, with 20 bases left in between. CDR1 SGHRS and CDR2 YFSETQ come from the germline V gene. This CDR3 is 15 amino acids long. CDR3 DNA: TGCGCCAGCAGGATCTTGGGTCCCGGGTGGGACGAGCAGTACTTC. Translating it yields CASRILGPGWDEQYF.

J is TRBJ1-2 and V is TRBV5-1; possible D gene TRBD1, 6 bases. The germline V and J ends were trimmed by 5 bases and 0 bases, with 14 bases remaining between them. This CDR3 contains 15 residues. The germline V gene has CDR1 SGHRS and CDR2 YFSETQ. CDR3 sequence (DNA): TGCGCCAGCAGACTGACAGGAATTACTAACTATGGCTACACCTTC. It codes for CASRLTGITNYGYTF.

CDR3 protein: CASSRREVNTEAFF. The CDR3, as DNA: TGTGCCAGCAGTAGACGGGAAGTCAACACTGAAGCTTTCTTT. The V and J genes are TRBV25-1 and TRBJ1-1, with D uncertain. Looked up from germline, CDR1 is MGHDK and CDR2 is SYGVNS. Trimming took 5 bases from V and 2 from J, leaving 12 bases between them. CDR3 length: 14 amino acids. Supplemented by reference TRBV25-1 and TRBJ1-1, the full variable domain reads EADIYQTPRYLVIGTGKKITLECSQTMGHDKMYWYQQDPGMELHLIHYSYGVNSTEKGDLSSESTVSRIRTEHFPLTLESARPSHTSQYLCASSRREVNTEAFFGQGTRLTVV.

The CDR3 bases are TGTGCCAGCAGCTTCACGGCTGGGGTTGAAAAACTGTTTTTT. This codes for CASSFTAGVEKLFF. V is TRBV7-9 and J is TRBJ1-4; D remains unclear. V lost 3 bases and J 7 bases, leaving 12 bases between the germline ends. This CDR3 spans 14 amino acids. Per germline, CDR1 SEHNR and CDR2 FQNEAQ (reference sequence).

The rearrangement joins TRBV5-6 to TRBJ2-5; 9 bases line up with TRBD2. V trimming: 2 bases; J trimming: 5 bases; junction bases outside the gene matches: 1. The CDR3 length is 13 residues. The germline V gene encodes CDR1 SGHDT and CDR2 YYEEEE. CDR3 residues: CASSFSGSETQYF. In DNA, the CDR3 is TGTGCCAGCAGCTTTAGCGGGAGTGAGACCCAGTACTTC. The full variable domain, with the rest looked up from reference TRBV5-6 and TRBJ2-5, is DAGVTQSPTHLIKTRGQQVTLRCSPKSGHDTVSWYQQALGQGPQFIFQYYEEEERQRGNFPDRFSGHQFPNYSSELNVNALLLGDSALYLCASSFSGSETQYFGPGTRLLVL.

The chain carries TRBV5-1 and TRBJ2-7, with 8 bases aligning to TRBD1. The ends lost 4 bases at V and 0 bases at J; junction bases unmatched: 9. From germline, CDR1 is SGHRS and CDR2 YFSETQ. The length of the CDR3 is 16 residues. Here the CDR3 reads CASSPRRQGPSYEQYF. The CDR3 DNA sequence: TGCGCCAGCAGCCCGCGAAGACAGGGGCCCTCCTACGAGCAGTACTTC.